The T cell receptor beta chain described here comes from a study of blood T cell repertoires in COVID-19. Per the original methods: It was from reference gene primer amplification that nucleated cell counts were estimated. Measured with immunoSEQ multiplex PCR; TCRdb has only the in-frame clones, and not every one. For V, J and clone size, that table is used; D and trimming come from the DNA. Of some 150,000 clones in the sample, roughly 90% are singletons; the top ten hold approximately 4.1%. CDR3 length: 14 amino acids. Germline V gene lookup returns CDR1 ENHRY and CDR2 SYGVKD. The V and J ends lost 6 bases and 0 bases respectively, with 8 bases between them.

Sequenced input: peripheral blood. This TCR was sampled from an older woman with active or convalescent COVID-19. The chain has TRBV10-3 and TRBJ1-4, with D possibly being TRBD1 (5 bases). The CDR3 sequence: CAISGTSTNEKLFF. In nucleotides, the CDR3 is TGTGCCATCAGCGGGACTTCAACTAATGAAAAACTGTTTTTT.